This T cell receptor (beta chain) was identified in a study of blood T cell repertoires in COVID-19. Study summary: Italy, Spain and the United States were the sources of the convalescent and acute COVID-19 samples. Sample material is recorded as cDNA or gDNA derived from T cells, B-cell-depleted T cells, or PBMCs.

Trimming pared 2 bases from V and 1 base from J, leaving 26 bases between. Germline CDR1 is PRHDT and CDR2 is FYEKMQ (reference sequence). The CDR3 runs 21 residues. Source study methods: Reference gene primer amplification gave estimated nucleated cell counts. Some clones are missing from TCRdb's copy, which holds only in-frame ones; the method was immunoSEQ multiplex PCR. D and trimming were read from the DNA, whereas the V and J calls and clone size are those reported in that table. Of 200,000 to 300,000 clones listed, around 84% are singletons. The source is a man aged 55-75 years with acute or convalescent COVID-19. The source material was peripheral blood. J is TRBJ2-2 and V is TRBV13; TRBD1 might be the D (6 bases). The CDR3 loop reads CASSLLGPQIYGQKNTGELFF. DNA of the CDR3: TGTGCCAGCAGCTTATTGGGTCCTCAAATTTATGGACAGAAGAACACCGGGGAGCTGTTTTTT.